This TCR beta chain appears in the sequencing data of a study of T cell repertoires in cytomegalovirus infection. About the study: TCR beta signatures that were public indicated CMV infection and matching HLA type. Overall study findings and caveats: Carriers of CMV and the relevant HLA type were discriminated by public TCR beta frequency. CMV-specific TCR beta clonotypes restricted by HLA-C dominated the ex vivo response.

Per the germline V gene, CDR1 is MDHEN and CDR2 is SYDVKM. The CDR3 runs 15 residues. V lost 5 bases and J 6 bases, leaving 18 bases between the germline ends. A single record per CDR3 protein comes from TCRdb applying MiXCR to the reads. The sample lists under 150,000 distinct CDR3 sequences, 30% occurring once. In regard to this clonotype: What it binds is unknown.

The receptor was derived from a human donor in good health (CMV status not recorded). Some clones in this sample may be carry-over from other donors' samples. The chain couples TRBV28 to TRBJ2-3; tentatively, D is TRBD1 or TRBD2 (7 bases each). Sequences were derived from CD8+ T cells from cultured PBMCs, sampled from culture after CMV antigen stimulation. CDR3 in DNA: TGTGCCAGCAGTATCTCACAGGGGCGGGGGGATACGCAGTATTTT. As protein: CASSISQGRGDTQYF.